The 20 T cell receptor beta chains listed next were all sequenced from one sample in a study of tumor-infiltrating lymphocytes in primary liver carcinoma listed by TCRdb under 2017. This sample was sequenced with an Illumina HiSeq 2500. A constant-region primer and ProtoScript II reverse transcriptase were used to reverse-transcribe TCRbeta-specific cDNA from around 540 ng total RNA. The TCRbeta libraries were prepared through three rounds of nested multiplex PCR following a slightly modified ARM-PCR procedure. Multiplex TRBV1-TRBV30 forward primers and a Cbeta reverse primer were used in the first two PCR rounds, each of which was run for around 9 cycles. The raw public data were reprocessed by TCRdb itself: fastp quality trimming at Q25, MiXCR clonotype calling, in-frame beta chains only. For every CDR3 protein sequence, its rows merge into one entry that carries the most common genes and DNA. Recorded for this sample are 90,000 to 150,000 distinct CDR3 sequences; about two thirds of them occurred a single time. 8.1% of the sample rests with the top ten.

Without any cell sorting, total RNA and DNA were co-extracted from about 20-30 mg of bulk tissue using the AllPrep DNA/RNA mini kit. The sequencing input was tumor-adjacent normal liver tissue. The receptors here all came from a woman in her sixties with primary liver carcinoma and hepatitis B virus infection.

This clonotype has just one count. Since a much larger clone is just one base distant, this may be a read error. The rearrangement uses TRBV7-8 and TRBJ2-2, with 7 bases identical to TRBD1. The CDR3 sequence is 16 residues long. Germline V lookup: CDR1 SGHVS, CDR2 FQNEAQ. CDR3 region: CASSTRTGHNTGKLFF. The DNA for the CDR3 is TGTGCCAGCAGCACCAGGACAGGACATAACACCGGGAAGCTGTTTTTT.

With regard to this clonotype: One end of the junction is discordant with germline, which a read error may explain. This chain joins TRBV5-1 and TRBJ1-3; D gene uncertain. The germline V gene encodes CDR1 SGHRS and CDR2 YFSETQ. The CDR3 covers 15 residues. CDR3 loop: CASSPEGGSGYTIYF. Here the CDR3 DNA reads TGCGCCAGCAGCCCCGAGGGTGGCTCTGGATACACCATATATTTT.

In this sample, this clonotype turned up many times. CDR3 DNA: TGTGCCAGCAGTTCAGGGATTTCGGCGGACGAGCAGTACTTC. Translation: CASSSGISADEQYF. The chain has TRBV28 and TRBJ2-7; TRBD1 is a possible D gene (5 bases). The CDR3 runs 14 residues. The germline V and J ends were trimmed by 4 bases and 5 bases, with 15 bases remaining between them. Germline CDR1 and CDR2: MDHEN and SYDVKM.

This chain uses TRBV7-2 with TRBJ1-4; D not certain. Germline values: CDR1 SGHTA, CDR2 FQGNSA. This CDR3 contains 14 residues. V was shortened by 1 base and J by 11 bases, with 14 bases between the two germline ends. The CDR3, as DNA: TGTGCCAGCAGCTTAGGTTATTTGGCCAGCAAACTGTTTTTT. Protein sequence: CASSLGYLASKLFF.

To note about this clonotype: A single base separates this from a much larger clone, so it may be a read error. V and J are TRBV11-3 and TRBJ2-5; TRBD1 agrees at 10 bases. The CDR3 is made up of 15 amino acids. Germline V gene sequence: CDR1 SGHNT, CDR2 YENEEA. CDR3 sequence reads: CPSSLGTGERETQYF. The CDR3 DNA reads as TGTCCCAGCAGCCTCGGGACAGGGGAAAGAGAGACCCAGTACTTC.

This chain links TRBV7-2 with TRBJ1-2; D gene unclear. Trimming left V 2 bases short and J 4 bases short, with 11 bases between. The CDR3 has 14 residues. The germline gives CDR1 SGHTA, CDR2 FQGNSA. The CDR3 here is CASSLRKSGYGYTF. The DNA of the CDR3 is TGTGCCAGCAGCTTACGTAAGAGTGGCTATGGCTACACCTTC.

In this sample, this clonotype turned up a few times. V usage is TRBV4-1 and J usage is TRBJ2-1; 10 bases are a match to TRBD2. J was trimmed by 9 bases and V by 0 bases; bases with no gene match: 8. The CDR3 runs to 16 residues. The V gene's germline CDR1 is MGHRA and CDR2 YSYEKL. The chain's CDR3 is CASSQELTSGQSEQFF. In nucleotides, the CDR3 is TGCGCCAGCAGCCAAGAGCTGACTAGCGGGCAAAGTGAGCAGTTCTTC.

On this clonotype: The junction departs from germline at one end; a sequencing error may be responsible. The V gene is TRBV7-8, the J gene TRBJ1-4, with 8 positions matching TRBD1. From germline, CDR1 is SGHVS and CDR2 FQNEAQ. This CDR3 is 17 amino acids long. CDR3 loop: CTSSSETGDLRAEKLFF. The CDR3 nucleotides read TGTACCAGCAGCTCCGAGACAGGGGATCTGAGGGCCGAAAAACTGTTTTTT.

A word on this clonotype: Possible read error: a much larger clone is one base away. This chain links TRBV7-9 with TRBJ2-7, with D perhaps TRBD1 or TRBD2 (5 bases each). CDR1 SEHNR and CDR2 FQNEAQ come from the germline V gene (reference sequence). The length of the CDR3 is 15 residues. The CDR3, as DNA: TGTGTCAGCAGCTTCGGGGCAGGGAACTCCTACGAGCAGTACTTC. Amino acid sequence: CVSSFGAGNSYEQYF.

The chain recombines TRBV5-4 with TRBJ2-7; 10 bases map to TRBD1. Germline CDR1 is SGHNT and CDR2 is YYREEE (reference sequence). Trimming cost V 7 bases and J 6 bases; bases outside gene matches: 7. This CDR3 is 13 amino acids long. Here the CDR3 DNA reads TGTGCCAGCCGCCAGGACAGGGGGTGCGAGCAGTACTTC. This encodes CASRQDRGCEQYF.

This clonotype has just one count. The conserved final phenylalanine or tryptophan is absent from the CDR3, which likely points to a read error. V and J are TRBV5-1 and TRBJ1-1, with 9 bases aligning to TRBD1. Germline assignment: CDR1 SGHRS and CDR2 YFSETQ. The CDR3 length is 14 residues. The DNA for the CDR3 is TGCGCCAGAAGCTGGGGACAGGGTAACACTGAAGCTTTCTCT. Its protein product is CARSWGQGNTEAFS.

The chain combines TRBV11-2 with TRBJ2-1; 8 nucleotides line up with TRBD2. The CDR3 is 18 amino acids. Per the germline V gene, CDR1 is SGHAT and CDR2 is FQNNGV. Trimming removed 5 bases from V and 7 bases from J; junction bases left unmatched: 19. The CDR3 region has the DNA TGTGCCAGCAGCCCAGGCAGACTACTAAGCGGGAGCGGTAATGAGCAGTTCTTC. Encoded protein: CASSPGRLLSGSGNEQFF. The full variable domain, completed using reference TRBV11-2 and TRBJ2-1, is EAGVAQSPRYKIIEKRQSVAFWCNPISGHATLYWYQQILGQGPKLLIQFQNNGVVDDSQLPKDRFSAERLKGVDSTLKIQPAKLEDSAVYLCASSPGRLLSGSGNEQFFGPGTRLTVL.

This clonotype was recorded only once. No conserved phenylalanine or tryptophan ends this CDR3, so it is likely a read error. The DNA is omitted, as the CDR3 cannot be located on it reliably, and the CDR3 follows TCRdb's listing. J is TRBJ2-1 and V is TRBV6-2 or TRBV6-3; the table's TRBD2 call for D was not verified on the DNA. Counting both end residues, the CDR3 totals 15 amino acids. Germline CDR1 reads MNHEY; CDR2 reads SVGEGT. This CDR3 reads CASALPRELDNEQSL.

This clonotype ranks as medium-sized. The chain employs TRBV11-3 and TRBJ2-2, with D hard to call. The CDR3 sequence is 14 residues long. Trimming stripped 5 bases from V and 7 bases from J, with 14 bases between. Germline V gene lookup returns CDR1 SGHNT and CDR2 YENEEA. This chain's CDR3 is CASSRTGWGGELFF. The CDR3 coding sequence is TGTGCCAGCAGCCGGACCGGGTGGGGCGGGGAGCTGTTTTTT.

This clonotype was counted a few times. With a much larger clone just one base away, this may be a read error. V usage is TRBV5-6 and J usage is TRBJ1-4; D perhaps matches TRBD1 (6 bases). V was trimmed by 0 bases and J by 7 bases, leaving 13 bases between them. Germline-derived CDR1 and CDR2 are SGHDT and YYEEEE. This CDR3 is 15 amino acids long. The CDR3 is CASSLVGASIEKLFF. CDR3 DNA: TGTGCCAGCAGCTTGGTGGGGGCGTCGATTGAAAAACTGTTTTTT. Full variable domain (outside the CDR3, taken from reference TRBV5-6 and TRBJ1-4): DAGVTQSPTHLIKTRGQQVTLRCSPKSGHDTVSWYQQALGQGPQFIFQYYEEEERQRGNFPDRFSGHQFPNYSSELNVNALLLGDSALYLCASSLVGASIEKLFFGSGTQLSVL.

Regarding this clonotype: Its ends do not fully match the called genes, so a read error is possible. The rearrangement links TRBV5-6 to TRBJ2-3; possible D gene TRBD2, 5 bases. This CDR3 contains 16 residues. From germline, CDR1 is SGHDT and CDR2 YYEEEE. The CDR3 sequence: CASSLLGTSSTYTQYF. The CDR3 nucleotides read TGTGCCAGCAGTTTGTTAGGCACCTCTAGCACATATACGCAGTATTTT.

This clonotype was seen a handful of times. A read error is possible here, since a much larger clone lies one base away. The chain recombines TRBV6-1 with TRBJ1-1; D remains unclear. V lost 8 bases to trimming and J lost 0 bases, with 7 bases between them. In germline, CDR1 is MNHNS, CDR2 SASEGT. The CDR3 is made up of 12 amino acids. CDR3 in DNA: TGTGCCAGCGCCGAGATGAACACTGAAGCTTTCTTT. Translation gives CASAEMNTEAFF.

This chain uses TRBV18 with TRBJ1-3; D uncertain. The CDR3 length is 17 residues. Germline V gene lookup returns CDR1 KGHSH and CDR2 LQKENI. Trimming took off 2 bases at V and 0 bases at J, with 14 bases between the two ends. The CDR3 region is CASSPTLTANSGNTIYF. The CDR3 DNA reads TGTGCCAGCTCACCAACCCTAACAGCAAACTCTGGAAACACCATATATTTT.

Points on this clonotype: Its ends do not fully match the called genes, so a read error is possible. This chain connects TRBV12-3 or TRBV12-4 to TRBJ2-1, with no clear D. CDR3 length: 16 residues. The CDR3 DNA reads as TGTGCTAGCAGTTCCGTCCCAGCATGGGTTTACAATGAGCAGTTCTTC. Translation: CASSSVPAWVYNEQFF.

A remark on this clonotype: One base away lies a much larger clone, so this may be a sequencing read error. The chain combines TRBV5-1 with TRBJ2-7; D ambiguous. The CDR3 contains 12 residues. CDR1 is SGHRS, CDR2 YFSETQ, per germline. The CDR3 spells CANSLISHEQYF. The CDR3 DNA follows: TGCGCCAACAGCTTGATAAGCCACGAGCAGTACTTC.